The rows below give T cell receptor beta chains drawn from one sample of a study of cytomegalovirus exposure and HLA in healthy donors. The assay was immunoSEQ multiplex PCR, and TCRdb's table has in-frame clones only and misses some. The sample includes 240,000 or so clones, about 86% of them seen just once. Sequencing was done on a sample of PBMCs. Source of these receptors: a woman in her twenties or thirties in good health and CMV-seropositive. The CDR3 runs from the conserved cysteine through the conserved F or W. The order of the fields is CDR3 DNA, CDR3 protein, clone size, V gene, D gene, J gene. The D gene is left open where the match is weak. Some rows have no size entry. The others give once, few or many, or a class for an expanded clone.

TGCAGCGTTGTCGTGGGAGTCGTAACTAGCACAGATACGCAGTATTTT CSVVVGVVTSTDTQYF NA TRBV29-1 NA TRBJ2-3
TGTGCCAGCAGCCAAACGGGAGGAGTCCCGATCTACAATGAGCAGTTCTTC CASSQTGGVPIYNEQFF NA TRBV27 TRBD2 TRBJ2-1
TGTGCCAGCAGCTTGATTGGGACAGCCAGCGAGCAGTACTTC CASSLIGTASEQYF NA TRBV7-9 TRBD1 TRBJ2-7
TGTGCCACCACGAGGGGACAGGGAGTCTATGGCTACACCTTC CATTRGQGVYGYTF NA TRBV28 TRBD1 TRBJ1-2
TGTGCCATCAGTGATATTCCGGGGACCTACGAGCAGTACTTC CAISDIPGTYEQYF NA TRBV10-3 NA TRBJ2-7
TGCGCCAGCAGCGATGGCGGGGGTGGGGGACGGGAGCAGTTCTTC CASSDGGGGGREQFF once TRBV5-1 TRBD2 TRBJ2-1
TGTGCCAGCAGCTTAGCGCCAGGGAACACCGGGGAGCTGTTTTTT CASSLAPGNTGELFF NA TRBV7-8 NA TRBJ2-2
TGTGCCAGTAGTATAGGGACTTGGGGCTACACCTTC CASSIGTWGYTF NA TRBV19 NA TRBJ1-2
TGTGCCTGGAGTGATGGACTTCAAACCTCAGCAACTAATGAAAAACTGTTTTTT CAWSDGLQTSATNEKLFF NA TRBV30 NA TRBJ1-4
TGTGCCTGGAAAAGTAGCGGGAGGGCCAATGAGCAGTTCTTC CAWKSSGRANEQFF NA TRBV30 TRBD2 TRBJ2-1
TGTGCCAGCAGCTTGGCCCCAGGGGCGAGTTCAGGGGAGACCCAGTACTTC CASSLAPGASSGETQYF NA TRBV5-5 NA TRBJ2-5
TGTGCCAGCGGGTCCGGGACAGCCGGGACTTTAAGCACAGATACGCAGTATTTT CASGSGTAGTLSTDTQYF NA TRBV11-3 NA TRBJ2-3
TGTGCCAGCAGCTTTCGACACTACAATGAGCAGTTCTTC CASSFRHYNEQFF once TRBV7-2 NA TRBJ2-1
TGTGCCAGCAGTGAAGCGTCACCGGGCCTTAGCGAGGGTGAGCAGTTCTTC CASSEASPGLSEGEQFF NA TRBV2 NA TRBJ2-1
TGTGCCTGGAAGGGAACAGGGTTTGATACCGGGGAGCTGTTTTTT CAWKGTGFDTGELFF NA TRBV30 NA TRBJ2-2
TGTGCCAGCAGCGTCTCCGGGACACCATTGGCCCAGTACTTC CASSVSGTPLAQYF NA TRBV9 NA TRBJ2-5
TGTGCCAGCTCGATGGGGACTAGCGGATACAATGAGCAGTTCTTC CASSMGTSGYNEQFF NA TRBV6-1 TRBD2 TRBJ2-1
TGTGCCAGCAGCTTGATTTCACCCCTCGCAGGGGGATCCTACGAGCAGTACTTC CASSLISPLAGGSYEQYF NA TRBV5-6 TRBD1 TRBJ2-7
TGTGCCAGCAGTTTCGGCGACAGCGGGGGGTATGGCTACACCTTC CASSFGDSGGYGYTF once TRBV28 NA TRBJ1-2
TGTGCCAGCAGCAATGGAGCAGGGGGGGAGACCCAGTACTTC CASSNGAGGETQYF NA TRBV5-6 NA TRBJ2-5
TGCGCCAGCAGTTCACGGGACAGAGCTACCCAAGGTGGCTACACCTTC CASSSRDRATQGGYTF NA TRBV5-1 TRBD1 TRBJ1-2
TGTGCCAGCTCACCAACTACAGGGTCTAGAGTTGAAGCTTTCTTT CASSPTTGSRVEAFF NA TRBV18 NA TRBJ1-1
TGTGCCAGCAGCTCGACAGGGTGGGCCACTGAAGCTTTCTTT CASSSTGWATEAFF NA TRBV7-3 TRBD1 TRBJ1-1
TGTGCCAGCAGCCCGTGGACAGGGACCCTGAGCTCCTACAATGAGCAGTTCTTC CASSPWTGTLSSYNEQFF NA TRBV14 TRBD1 TRBJ2-1
TGTGCCAGTAGTAATTCCCCGGGACTAGAGGAGTTCTTC CASSNSPGLEEFF NA TRBV19 TRBD2 TRBJ2-1
TGCGCCAGCAGCCAGGGGGACAGGGGATACTACGAGCAGTACTTC CASSQGDRGYYEQYF NA TRBV4-1 TRBD1 TRBJ2-7
TGCGCCAGCAGCTTGGAGGGGGCAGGGTATGGCTACACCTTC CASSLEGAGYGYTF NA TRBV5-1 TRBD1 TRBJ1-2
TGTGCCTGGAGTATGAGCTCTGGAAACACCATATATTTT CAWSMSSGNTIYF once TRBV30 NA TRBJ1-3
TGCGCCAGCAGACTGGCGAGAGGGACAGACCAAGAGACCCAGTACTTC CASRLARGTDQETQYF NA TRBV5-1 TRBD1 TRBJ2-5
TGCGCCAGCAGCAGCACCGGGACAGCACAAGAGACCCAGTACTTC CASSSTGTAQETQYF NA TRBV5-1 TRBD1 TRBJ2-5
TGTGCCTGGAGTGCACAAACATTGCAGTTCTTC CAWSAQTLQFF NA TRBV30 NA TRBJ2-1
TGCGCCAGCTCAAGTCGGCAGGGAATGGGGGAGCTGTTTTTT CASSSRQGMGELFF NA TRBV5-1 NA TRBJ2-2
TGTGCCAGTAGCGAGGGCGGGGACTATCAGCCCCAGCATTTT CASSEGGDYQPQHF NA TRBV19 NA TRBJ1-5
TGTGCCATAATGGCCAACACTGAAGCTTTCTTT CAIMANTEAFF NA TRBV28 NA TRBJ1-1
TGTGCCAGCAGGTCAACAGGGCCTGAAGCTTTCTTT CASRSTGPEAFF NA TRBV27 NA TRBJ1-1
TGTGCCAGTAGAAGCCAAAACGATCCCTATGGCTACACCTTC CASRSQNDPYGYTF once TRBV19 NA TRBJ1-2
TGCAGCGTTGAAGATTGGGGAGTTAGCACAGATACGCAGTATTTT CSVEDWGVSTDTQYF NA TRBV29-1 NA TRBJ2-3
TGTGCCAGCAGCTTAGTCGCGGGAAACTATGGCTACACCTTC CASSLVAGNYGYTF NA TRBV7-9 NA TRBJ1-2
TGTGCCAGCAGCCCGGTAGCGGGACCCCAAGAGACCCAGTACTTC CASSPVAGPQETQYF NA TRBV5-4 TRBD2 TRBJ2-5
TGTGCCACCAGCAGAGATCGCGGGAGGGGCACAGATACGCAGTATTTT CATSRDRGRGTDTQYF once TRBV15 TRBD2 TRBJ2-3
TGCGCCAGCAGCTCCCGTAGGGGGGGGCAAGAGACCCAGTACTTC CASSSRRGGQETQYF NA TRBV5-1 NA TRBJ2-5
TGTGCCAGCAGGCGGGACGTGTTGAGCAATCAGCCCCAGCATTTT CASRRDVLSNQPQHF NA TRBV7-2 NA TRBJ1-5
TGCGCCAGCAGCTCCGGGACTAGATATTCGGAGACCCAGTACTTC CASSSGTRYSETQYF NA TRBV5-1 TRBD2 TRBJ2-5
TGTGCCAGCAGTTACGCCGGGGCTAGCGTTGCCAATGAGCAGTTCTTC CASSYAGASVANEQFF NA TRBV6-6 NA TRBJ2-1
TGTGCCAGCTCCCCCCCAGGATCTAATGAAAAACTGTTTTTT CASSPPGSNEKLFF NA TRBV18 NA TRBJ1-4
TGCGCCAGCAGCCCGGGACGGGACAGGCAACTAATAACCCCGACCGGGGAGCTGTTTTTT CASSPGRDRQLITPTGELFF NA TRBV5-1 TRBD1 TRBJ2-2
TGTGCCAGCAGCCAAGCTTCTGTGGGGCTAGCGGGAGTCTCGCCTTCGGGGGTCTACGAGCAGTACTTC CASSQASVGLAGVSPSGVYEQYF once TRBV4-2 TRBD2 TRBJ2-7
TGCGCCAGCAGCTTGGGACAACCTAACTATGGCTACACCTTC CASSLGQPNYGYTF NA TRBV5-1 NA TRBJ1-2
TGTGCCAGTAGTATAGGGGGCGACGGCTACACCTTC CASSIGGDGYTF NA TRBV19 NA TRBJ1-2
TGTGCCTGGAGTGGGGGGCAGGCGGTGTACGAGCAGTACTTC CAWSGGQAVYEQYF NA TRBV30 NA TRBJ2-7
TGTGCCAGCAGTGAAGCGCTGGGACTAGCGGGGAGCTCCTACGAGCAGTACTTC CASSEALGLAGSSYEQYF NA TRBV6-1 TRBD2 TRBJ2-7
TGCGCCAGCAGCTTGGGGACAGGACCGAGATACAATGAGCAGTTCTTC CASSLGTGPRYNEQFF NA TRBV5-1 TRBD1 TRBJ2-1
TGTGCCAGCAGCTCAGACCGGACTAGCGGGAGGAATGAGCAGTTCTTC CASSSDRTSGRNEQFF NA TRBV9 TRBD2 TRBJ2-1
TGTGCCAGCTCAAGGGACAGCTCCTACGAGCAGTACTTC CASSRDSSYEQYF NA TRBV18 TRBD1 TRBJ2-7
TGTGCCAGCAGCTTAAGCGGGGGGATGAACACTGAAGCTTTCTTT CASSLSGGMNTEAFF NA TRBV7-9 NA TRBJ1-1
TGTGCCAGCAGCTTGGAAATAATCACAGGGACCCACCCTAACTATGGCTACACCTTC CASSLEIITGTHPNYGYTF NA TRBV5-5 NA TRBJ1-2
TGTGCCAGCAGTGCCCTAGGGACAGGGAACAACGAGCAGTACTTC CASSALGTGNNEQYF NA TRBV25-1 TRBD1 TRBJ2-7
TGTGCCAGCAGCCCCCGCACCGGGGAGCTGTTTTTT CASSPRTGELFF few TRBV7-2 NA TRBJ2-2
TGTGCCTGGAGTGTACGTGGGCCGATCTCTGGAAACACCATATATTTT CAWSVRGPISGNTIYF NA TRBV30 NA TRBJ1-3
TGCGCCAGCAGCCAACTAGCGGGAGGGACAGATACGCAGTATTTT CASSQLAGGTDTQYF NA TRBV4-1 TRBD2 TRBJ2-3